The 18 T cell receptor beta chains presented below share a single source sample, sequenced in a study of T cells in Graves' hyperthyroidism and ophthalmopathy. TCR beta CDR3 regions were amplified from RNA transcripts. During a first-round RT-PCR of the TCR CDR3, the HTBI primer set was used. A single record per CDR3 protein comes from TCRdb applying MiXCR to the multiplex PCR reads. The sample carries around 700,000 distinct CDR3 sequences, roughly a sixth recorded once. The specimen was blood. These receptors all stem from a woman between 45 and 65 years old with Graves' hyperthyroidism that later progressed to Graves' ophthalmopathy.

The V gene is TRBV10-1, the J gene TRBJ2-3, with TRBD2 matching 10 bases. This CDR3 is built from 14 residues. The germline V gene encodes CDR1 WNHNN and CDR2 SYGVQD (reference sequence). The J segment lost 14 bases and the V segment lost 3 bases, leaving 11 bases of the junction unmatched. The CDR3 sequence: CASSDTSGVSPVYF. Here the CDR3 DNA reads TGCGCCAGCAGTGATACTAGCGGGGTTTCTCCGGTGTATTTT.

This CDR3 reads CASSWGRPLSGANVLTF. The CDR3 coding sequence is TGCGCCAGCAGTTGGGGGAGACCTCTTTCTGGGGCCAACGTCCTGACTTTC. The V call is TRBV5-1, the J call TRBJ2-6; D assignment may be TRBD1 or TRBD2 (5 bases each). V lost 5 bases and J 1 base, leaving 16 bases between the germline ends. This CDR3 is 17 amino acids long. Germline lookup yields CDR1 SGHRS and CDR2 YFSETQ.

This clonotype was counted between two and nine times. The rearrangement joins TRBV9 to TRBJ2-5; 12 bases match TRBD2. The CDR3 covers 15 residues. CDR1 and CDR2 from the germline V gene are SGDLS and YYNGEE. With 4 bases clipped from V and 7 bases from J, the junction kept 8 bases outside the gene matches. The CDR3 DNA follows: TGTGCCAGCAGCCCGCACCTAGCGGGAGGGGGGACCCAGTACTTC. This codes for CASSPHLAGGGTQYF. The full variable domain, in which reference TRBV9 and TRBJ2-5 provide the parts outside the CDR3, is DSGVTQTPKHLITATGQRVTLRCSPRSGDLSVYWYQQSLDQGLQFLIQYYNGEERAKGNILERFSAQQFPDLHSELNLSSLELGDSALYFCASSPHLAGGGTQYFGPGTRLLVL.

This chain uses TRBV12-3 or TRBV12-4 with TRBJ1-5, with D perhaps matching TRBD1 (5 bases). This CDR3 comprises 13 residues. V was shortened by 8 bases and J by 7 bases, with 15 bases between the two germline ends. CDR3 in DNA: TGTGCCAGCTCGTCCGGAGGGGACCAGCCCCAGCATTTT. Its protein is CASSSGGDQPQHF.

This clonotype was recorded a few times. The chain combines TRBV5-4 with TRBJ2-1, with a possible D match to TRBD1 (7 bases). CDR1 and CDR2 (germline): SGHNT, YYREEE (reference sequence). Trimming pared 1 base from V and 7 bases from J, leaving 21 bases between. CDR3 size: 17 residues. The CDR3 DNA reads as TGTGCCAGCAGCTTGCCCCGGGGGCGGGCAGGGGGTAATGAGCAGTTCTTC. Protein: CASSLPRGRAGGNEQFF.

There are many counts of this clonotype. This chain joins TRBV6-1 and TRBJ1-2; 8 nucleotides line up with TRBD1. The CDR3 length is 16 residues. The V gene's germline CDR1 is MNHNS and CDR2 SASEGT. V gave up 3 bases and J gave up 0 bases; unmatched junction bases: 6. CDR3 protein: CASSDPGGGSNYGYTF. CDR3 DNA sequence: TGTGCCAGCAGTGATCCAGGGGGCGGCTCTAACTATGGCTACACCTTC.

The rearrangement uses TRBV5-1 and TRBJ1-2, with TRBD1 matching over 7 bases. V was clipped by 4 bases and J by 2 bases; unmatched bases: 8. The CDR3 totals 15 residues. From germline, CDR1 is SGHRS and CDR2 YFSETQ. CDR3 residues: CASSITGTVNYGYTF. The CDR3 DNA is TGCGCCAGCAGCATAACCGGGACAGTCAACTATGGCTACACCTTC.

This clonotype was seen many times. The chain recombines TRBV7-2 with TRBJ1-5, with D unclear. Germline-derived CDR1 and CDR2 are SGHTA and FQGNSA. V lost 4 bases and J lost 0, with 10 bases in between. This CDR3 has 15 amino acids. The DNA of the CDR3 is TGTGCCAGCAGCTCAGGAGCAAATAGCAATCAGCCCCAGCATTTT. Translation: CASSSGANSNQPQHF.

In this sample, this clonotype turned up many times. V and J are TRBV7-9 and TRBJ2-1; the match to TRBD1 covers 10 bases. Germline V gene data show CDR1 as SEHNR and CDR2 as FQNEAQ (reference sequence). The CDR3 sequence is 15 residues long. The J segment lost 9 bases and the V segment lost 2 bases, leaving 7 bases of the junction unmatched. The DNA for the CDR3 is TGTGCCAGCAGCTTACGCCGGACAGGGGGGCTTGAGCAGTTCTTC. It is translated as CASSLRRTGGLEQFF.

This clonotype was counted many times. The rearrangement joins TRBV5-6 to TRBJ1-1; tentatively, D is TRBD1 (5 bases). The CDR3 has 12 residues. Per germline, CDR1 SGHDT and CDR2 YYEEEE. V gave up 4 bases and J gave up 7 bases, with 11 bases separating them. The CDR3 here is CASSLWDHEAFF. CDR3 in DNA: TGTGCCAGCAGCCTCTGGGACCATGAAGCTTTCTTT.

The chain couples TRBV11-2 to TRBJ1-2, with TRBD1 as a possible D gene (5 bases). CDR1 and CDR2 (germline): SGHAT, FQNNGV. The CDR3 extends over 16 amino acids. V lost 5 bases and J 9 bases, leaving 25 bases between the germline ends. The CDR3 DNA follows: TGTGCCAGCAGCCCGGATGTTGCGTTCGGGGGACTGAGCTACACCTTC. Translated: CASSPDVAFGGLSYTF. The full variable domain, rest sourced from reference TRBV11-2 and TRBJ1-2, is EAGVAQSPRYKIIEKRQSVAFWCNPISGHATLYWYQQILGQGPKLLIQFQNNGVVDDSQLPKDRFSAERLKGVDSTLKIQPAKLEDSAVYLCASSPDVAFGGLSYTFGSGTRLTVV.

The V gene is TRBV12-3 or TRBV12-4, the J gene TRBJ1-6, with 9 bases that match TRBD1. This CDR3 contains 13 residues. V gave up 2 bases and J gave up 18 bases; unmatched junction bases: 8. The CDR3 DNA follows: TGTGCCAGCAGTTTATCAATGGGACAGGGACCCCACTTT. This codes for CASSLSMGQGPHF.

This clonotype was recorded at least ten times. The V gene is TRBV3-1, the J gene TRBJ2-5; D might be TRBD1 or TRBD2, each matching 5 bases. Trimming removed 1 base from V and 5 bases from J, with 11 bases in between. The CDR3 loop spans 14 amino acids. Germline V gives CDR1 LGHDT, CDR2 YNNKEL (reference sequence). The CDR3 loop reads CASSQGAGTETQYF. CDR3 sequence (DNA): TGTGCCAGCAGCCAAGGGGCAGGGACGGAGACCCAGTACTTC.

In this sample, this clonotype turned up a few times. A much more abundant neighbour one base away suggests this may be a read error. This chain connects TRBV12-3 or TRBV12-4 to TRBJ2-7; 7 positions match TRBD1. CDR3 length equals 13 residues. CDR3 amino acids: CAGRPGQLYEQYF. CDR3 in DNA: TGTGCCGGCAGACCGGGACAGCTATACGAGCAGTACTTC.

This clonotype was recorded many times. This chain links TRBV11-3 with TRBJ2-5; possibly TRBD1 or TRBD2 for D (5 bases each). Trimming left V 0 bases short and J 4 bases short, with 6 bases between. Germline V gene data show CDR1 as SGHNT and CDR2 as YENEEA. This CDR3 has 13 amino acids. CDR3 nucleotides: TGTGCCAGCAGCTTAGATGGGGGAGAGACCCAGTACTTC. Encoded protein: CASSLDGGETQYF. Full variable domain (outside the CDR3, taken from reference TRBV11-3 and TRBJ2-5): EAGVVQSPRYKIIEKKQPVAFWCNPISGHNTLYWYLQNLGQGPELLIRYENEEAVDDSQLPKDRFSAERLKGVDSTLKIQPAELGDSAVYLCASSLDGGETQYFGPGTRLLVL.

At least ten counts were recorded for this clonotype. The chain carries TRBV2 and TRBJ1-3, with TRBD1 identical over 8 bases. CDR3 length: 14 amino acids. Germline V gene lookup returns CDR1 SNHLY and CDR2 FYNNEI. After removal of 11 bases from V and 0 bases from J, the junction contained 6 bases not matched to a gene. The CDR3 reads CAGQGTFSGNTIYF. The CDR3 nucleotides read TGTGCCGGACAGGGCACCTTCTCTGGAAACACCATATATTTT.

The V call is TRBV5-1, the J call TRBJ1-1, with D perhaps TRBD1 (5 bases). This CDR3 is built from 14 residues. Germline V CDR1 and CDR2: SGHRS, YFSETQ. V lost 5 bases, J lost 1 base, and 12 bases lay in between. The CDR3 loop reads CASSQHQGNTEAFF. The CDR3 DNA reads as TGCGCCAGCAGTCAACACCAGGGGAACACTGAAGCTTTCTTT. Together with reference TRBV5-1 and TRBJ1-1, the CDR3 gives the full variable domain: KAGVTQTPRYLIKTRGQQVTLSCSPISGHRSVSWYQQTPGQGLQFLFEYFSETQRNKGNFPGRFSGRQFSNSRSEMNVSTLELGDSALYLCASSQHQGNTEAFFGQGTRLTVV.

CDR3 loop: CASSLGWPQAETQYF. CDR3 nucleotides: TGTGCCAGCAGCTTGGGATGGCCCCAAGCAGAGACCCAGTACTTC. The chain has TRBV5-8 and TRBJ2-5; D remains ambiguous. Between the trimmed V and J ends, which lost 0 bases and 4 bases, there was a span of 13 bases. The CDR3 has 15 residues. Germline-derived CDR1 and CDR2 are SGHTS and YDEGEE.